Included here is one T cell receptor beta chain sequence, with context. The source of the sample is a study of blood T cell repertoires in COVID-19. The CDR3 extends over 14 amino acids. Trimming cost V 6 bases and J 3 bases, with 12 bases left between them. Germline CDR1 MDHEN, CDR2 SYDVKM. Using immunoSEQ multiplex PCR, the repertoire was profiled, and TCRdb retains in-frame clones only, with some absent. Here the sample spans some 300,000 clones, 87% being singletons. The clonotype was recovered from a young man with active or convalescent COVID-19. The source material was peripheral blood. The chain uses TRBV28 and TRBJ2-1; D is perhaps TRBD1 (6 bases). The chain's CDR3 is CASRIRDNYNEQFF. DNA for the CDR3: TGTGCCAGCAGGATCCGGGACAACTACAATGAGCAGTTCTTC. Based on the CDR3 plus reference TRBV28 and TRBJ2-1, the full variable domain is DVKVTQSSRYLVKRTGEKVFLECVQDMDHENMFWYRQDPGLGLRLIYFSYDVKMKEKGDIPEGYSVSREKKERFSLILESASTNQTSMYLCASRIRDNYNEQFFGPGTRLTVL.